This is a list of T cell receptor beta chains from one sample in a study of blood T cells in healthy people across ages. TCRdb reprocessed the 5' RACE reads via MiXCR and lists one record per CDR3 protein. The sample consists of roughly 800,000 distinct CDR3 sequences, about 62% of them appearing once. Sequenced: blood. The receptors here all came from a man aged 30 to 45 in good health. Both conserved end residues are part of each CDR3. Fields, in order: V gene, J gene, CDR3 length, clone size, D gene, CDR3 protein, CDR3 DNA. D genes are given only for firm matches. Clone size is shown for a subset of rows, as once, few, many or a class of expanded clone.

TRBV20-1	TRBJ2-7	16	-	TRBD2	CSATGTSGSFDYEQYF	TGCAGTGCTACCGGGACTAGCGGGAGTTTTGACTACGAGCAGTACTTC
TRBV3-1	TRBJ2-4	17	-	-	CASSQGSDWLAKNIQYF	TGTGCCAGCAGCCAAGGAAGTGACTGGCTAGCCAAAAACATTCAGTACTTC
TRBV27	TRBJ1-1	14	-	TRBD1	CASSGDRANTEAFF	TGTGCCAGCAGTGGGGACAGGGCCAACACTGAAGCTTTCTTT
TRBV9	TRBJ1-5	13	few	-	CASSVSGWQPQHF	TGTGCCAGCAGCGTTAGCGGGTGGCAGCCCCAGCATTTT
TRBV5-1	TRBJ2-1	15	-	TRBD2	CASSPLAGGLDEQFF	TGCGCCAGCAGCCCCCTAGCGGGGGGGCTCGATGAGCAGTTCTTC
TRBV3-1	TRBJ2-1	13	many	-	CASSQGGLREQFF	TGTGCCAGCAGCCAAGGAGGGCTACGCGAGCAGTTCTTC
TRBV7-2	TRBJ2-1	14	-	-	CASSPEVASNEQFF	TGTGCCAGCAGCCCAGAGGTAGCAAGTAATGAGCAGTTCTTC
TRBV7-9	TRBJ2-7	15	few	TRBD1	CASSRTPDRDYEQYF	TGTGCCAGCAGCCGGACGCCTGACAGGGACTACGAGCAGTACTTC
TRBV7-8	TRBJ2-3	15	few	-	CASSPRLGGPDTQYF	TGTGCCAGCAGCCCCCGACTAGGCGGTCCAGATACGCAGTATTTT
TRBV25-1	TRBJ1-1	12	-	-	CASSDPYTEAFF	TGTGCCAGCAGTGACCCGTACACTGAAGCTTTCTTT
TRBV20-1	TRBJ2-7	14	-	-	CSATISASDYEQYF	TGCAGTGCCACCATCTCCGCATCAGACTACGAGCAGTACTTC
TRBV28	TRBJ1-2	13	-	-	CASSAHQGYGYTF	TGTGCCAGCAGTGCGCACCAGGGTTATGGCTACACCTTC
TRBV11-1	TRBJ2-1	14	-	-	CASSLQAVFNEQFF	TGTGCCAGCAGCTTACAAGCGGTGTTCAATGAGCAGTTCTTC
TRBV29-1	TRBJ2-1	15	few	-	CSDVLTPVAYNEQFF	TGCAGCGACGTCCTTACCCCGGTGGCCTACAATGAGCAGTTCTTC
TRBV20-1	TRBJ2-7	17	-	TRBD2	CSASDSLAGPSSYEQYF	TGCAGTGCTAGCGATTCGCTAGCGGGACCAAGCTCCTACGAGCAGTACTTC
TRBV7-2	TRBJ2-1	15	-	TRBD2	CASSRTSGGENEQFF	TGTGCCAGCAGCCGGACTAGCGGGGGGGAGAATGAGCAGTTCTTC
TRBV6-4	TRBJ2-7	14	-	-	CASSDGPEGNEQYF	TGTGCCAGCAGCGACGGTCCTGAAGGCAATGAGCAGTACTTC
TRBV2	TRBJ2-1	18	-	TRBD2	CASSDGTSGGLSYNEQFF	TGTGCCAGCAGTGATGGGACTAGCGGGGGACTCTCCTACAATGAGCAGTTCTTC
TRBV4-3	TRBJ1-1	16	-	-	CASSQGQGVENTEAFF	TGCGCCAGCAGCCAAGGACAAGGAGTAGAGAACACTGAAGCTTTCTTT
TRBV20-1	TRBJ2-3	16	-	-	CSARGLSDFYPDTQYF	TGCAGTGCTAGAGGCCTTAGCGATTTTTACCCAGATACGCAGTATTTT
TRBV4-2	TRBJ2-1	16	-	TRBD2	CASSQPGTSGTNEQFF	TGTGCCAGCAGCCAGCCCGGGACTAGCGGGACGAATGAGCAGTTCTTC
TRBV12-3/TRBV12-4	TRBJ2-3	14	-	-	CASTLGPGTDTQYF	TGTGCCAGCACCCTGGGACCGGGTACAGATACGCAGTATTTT
TRBV6-2/TRBV6-3	TRBJ2-3	15	-	-	CASSSGRFGSDTQYF	TGTGCCAGCAGTTCCGGGAGATTTGGTTCAGATACGCAGTATTTT
TRBV2	TRBJ1-2	15	-	-	CAERRPRAGFYGYTF	TGTGCCGAACGGCGGCCCAGGGCCGGCTTCTATGGCTACACCTTC
TRBV20-1	TRBJ1-2	15	-	TRBD1	CSARDHGTEPYGYTF	TGCAGTGCTAGAGATCATGGGACAGAGCCCTATGGCTACACCTTC
TRBV7-2	TRBJ2-4	20	-	-	CASSQLRGLGNTLAKNIQYF	TGTGCCAGCAGCCAGTTACGGGGTCTAGGGAACACGCTAGCCAAAAACATTCAGTACTTC
TRBV30	TRBJ2-5	13	-	-	CAWSLTGAETQYF	TGTGCCTGGAGTTTAACAGGCGCAGAGACCCAGTACTTC
TRBV10-3	TRBJ2-1	13	few	TRBD1	CAIGSLQGNEQFF	TGTGCCATCGGAAGTCTACAGGGGAATGAGCAGTTCTTC
TRBV7-8	TRBJ2-2	15	-	-	CASSSVAQNTGELFF	TGTGCCAGCAGCTCGGTCGCACAGAACACCGGGGAGCTGTTTTTT
TRBV10-3	TRBJ2-7	14	-	TRBD1	CAISDRGTGYEQYF	TGTGCCATCAGTGATCGCGGGACAGGATACGAGCAGTACTTC
TRBV7-9	TRBJ2-3	17	-	TRBD1	CASSVPGTVNFTDTQYF	TGTGCCAGCAGCGTACCAGGGACAGTAAACTTCACAGATACGCAGTATTTT
TRBV20-1	TRBJ2-7	14	-	TRBD2	CSARVLAGVNEQYF	TGCAGTGCTAGAGTGCTAGCGGGGGTCAATGAGCAGTACTTC
TRBV6-6	TRBJ2-7	13	few	-	CASSYGQNYEQYF	TGTGCCAGCAGTTACGGCCAGAACTACGAGCAGTACTTC
TRBV7-2	TRBJ2-5	14	-	-	CASSLVRQYGTQYF	TGTGCCAGCAGCTTAGTCCGGCAGTATGGGACCCAGTACTTC